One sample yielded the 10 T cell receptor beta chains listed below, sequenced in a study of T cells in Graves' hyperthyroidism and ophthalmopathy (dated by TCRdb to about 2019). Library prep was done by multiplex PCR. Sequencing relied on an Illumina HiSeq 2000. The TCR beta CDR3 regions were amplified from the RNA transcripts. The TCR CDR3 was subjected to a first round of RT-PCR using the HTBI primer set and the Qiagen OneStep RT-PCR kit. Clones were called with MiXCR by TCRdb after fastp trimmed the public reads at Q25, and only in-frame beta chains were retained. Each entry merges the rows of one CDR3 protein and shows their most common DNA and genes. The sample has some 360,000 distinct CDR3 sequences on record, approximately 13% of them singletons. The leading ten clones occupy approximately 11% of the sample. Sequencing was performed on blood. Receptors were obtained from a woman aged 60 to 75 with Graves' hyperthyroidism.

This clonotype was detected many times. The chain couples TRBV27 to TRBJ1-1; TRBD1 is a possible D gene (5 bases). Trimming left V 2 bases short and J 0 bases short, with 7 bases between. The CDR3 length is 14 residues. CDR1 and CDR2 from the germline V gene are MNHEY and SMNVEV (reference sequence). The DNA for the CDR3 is TGTGCCAGCAGTTTAGCCAGGGTGAACACTGAAGCTTTCTTT. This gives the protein CASSLARVNTEAFF.

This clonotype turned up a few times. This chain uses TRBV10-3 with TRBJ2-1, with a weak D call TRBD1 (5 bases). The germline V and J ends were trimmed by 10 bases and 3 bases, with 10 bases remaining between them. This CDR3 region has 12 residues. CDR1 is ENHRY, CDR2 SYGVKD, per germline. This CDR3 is CATADSYNEQFF. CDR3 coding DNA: TGTGCCACCGCAGACAGCTACAATGAGCAGTTCTTC.

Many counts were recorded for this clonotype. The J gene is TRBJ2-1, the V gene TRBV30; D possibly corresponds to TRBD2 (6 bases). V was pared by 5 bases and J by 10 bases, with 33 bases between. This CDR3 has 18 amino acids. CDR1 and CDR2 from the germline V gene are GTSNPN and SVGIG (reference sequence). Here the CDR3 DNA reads TGTGCCTGGGACAGACCCTCATCCCAAGGGACTTCCTTCGGGGAGCAGTTCTTC. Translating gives CAWDRPSSQGTSFGEQFF.

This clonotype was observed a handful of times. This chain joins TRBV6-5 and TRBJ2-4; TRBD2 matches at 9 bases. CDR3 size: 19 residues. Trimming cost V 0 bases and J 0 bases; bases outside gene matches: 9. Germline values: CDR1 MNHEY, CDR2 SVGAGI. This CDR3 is CASSYSGASGTLAKNIQYF. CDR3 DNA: TGTGCCAGCAGTTACTCGGGAGCTAGCGGGACCCTAGCCAAAAACATTCAGTACTTC.

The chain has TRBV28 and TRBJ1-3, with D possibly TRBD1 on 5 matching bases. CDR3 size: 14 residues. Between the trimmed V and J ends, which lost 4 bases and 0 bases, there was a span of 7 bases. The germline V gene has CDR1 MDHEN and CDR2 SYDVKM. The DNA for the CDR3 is TGTGCCAGCAGTTCACAGGCCTCTGGAAACACCATATATTTT. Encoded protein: CASSSQASGNTIYF.

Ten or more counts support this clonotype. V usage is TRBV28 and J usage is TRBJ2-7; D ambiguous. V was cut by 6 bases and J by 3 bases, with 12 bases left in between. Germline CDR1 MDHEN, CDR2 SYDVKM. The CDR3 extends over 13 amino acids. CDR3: CASRASSHYEQYF. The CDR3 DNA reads TGTGCCAGCAGGGCCAGCTCCCACTACGAGCAGTACTTC.

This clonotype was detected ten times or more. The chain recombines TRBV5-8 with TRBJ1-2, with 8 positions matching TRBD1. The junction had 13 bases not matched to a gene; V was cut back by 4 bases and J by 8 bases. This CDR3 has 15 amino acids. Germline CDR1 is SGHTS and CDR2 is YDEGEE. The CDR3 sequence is CASSVLPGGARGYTF. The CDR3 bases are TGTGCCAGCAGCGTCTTACCAGGGGGCGCGCGGGGCTACACCTTC. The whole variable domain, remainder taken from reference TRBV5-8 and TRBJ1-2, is EAGVTQSPTHLIKTRGQQATLRCSPISGHTSVYWYQQALGLGLQFLLWYDEGEERNRGNFPPRFSGRQFPNYSSELNVNALELEDSALYLCASSVLPGGARGYTFGSGTRLTVV.

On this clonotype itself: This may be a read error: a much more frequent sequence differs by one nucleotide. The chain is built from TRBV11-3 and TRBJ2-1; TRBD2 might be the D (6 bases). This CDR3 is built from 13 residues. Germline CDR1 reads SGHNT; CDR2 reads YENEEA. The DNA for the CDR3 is TGTGCCAGCAGCCAAGAGGAGGGCAATGAGCAGCTCTTC. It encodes CASSQEEGNEQLF.

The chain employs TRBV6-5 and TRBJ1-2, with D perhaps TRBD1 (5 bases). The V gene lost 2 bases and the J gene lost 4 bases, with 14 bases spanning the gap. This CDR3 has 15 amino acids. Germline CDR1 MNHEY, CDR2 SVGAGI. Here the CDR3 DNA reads TGTGCCAGCAGTTACGCCCCGGGGGAGGGCTATGGCTACACCTTC. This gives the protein CASSYAPGEGYGYTF.

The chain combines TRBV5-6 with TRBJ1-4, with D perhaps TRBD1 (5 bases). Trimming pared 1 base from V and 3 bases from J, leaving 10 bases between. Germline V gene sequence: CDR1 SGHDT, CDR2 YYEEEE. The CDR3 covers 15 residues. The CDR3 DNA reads TGTGCCAGCAGCTTGCAGGGCCGATCTAATGAAAAACTGTTTTTT. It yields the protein CASSLQGRSNEKLFF.